This T cell receptor beta chain comes out of a study of neurological immune-mediated disorders. Overall study findings and caveats: Across subjects, no CDR3 amino acid sequence appeared in expanded clones of more than one subject, a finding that suggested private repertoires in all groups.

The cDNA was synthesized by means of template-switch 5'RACE, which was carried out with 10-nucleotide random UMIs. One entry per CDR3 protein results from TCRdb running MiXCR on the 5' RACE reads. The table records about 79,000 distinct CDR3 sequences, 14% of them present only once. In its sample, this clonotype was seen many times. Its matching antigen is unknown. The source is a woman aged 50 to 60 in good health. Sequenced: PBMCs.

CDR3 coding DNA: TGTGCCGGGACAAGACAGGCTACGGATTCACCCCTCCACTTT. This codes for CAGTRQATDSPLHF. The chain links TRBV2 to TRBJ1-6; weak D call: TRBD1 (6 bases). This CDR3 spans 14 amino acids. Trimming cost V 11 bases and J 8 bases, with 19 bases left between them. Germline-derived CDR1 and CDR2 are SNHLY and FYNNEI.